These 9 T cell receptor beta chains came from one sample sequenced in a study of shared clonotypes between healthy human individuals. TCRdb's table, derived via immunoSEQ multiplex PCR, lists solely in-frame clones and lacks some. The sample has 1.6 million or so clones; about 98.5% are singletons. Sequencing used naive CD4+ T cells sorted from blood. Subset of the sample: CD45RA+ positively selected. Receptors were obtained from a man under 40 in good health.

The chain uses TRBV28 and TRBJ2-1; D might be TRBD1 (6 bases). V lost 2 bases and J 10 bases, leaving 9 bases between the germline ends. Germline V gene lookup returns CDR1 MDHEN and CDR2 SYDVKM. The CDR3 is 12 residues long. DNA for the CDR3: TGTGCCAGCAGTTTAGGGCAGGGGGAGCAGTTCTTC. This translates into CASSLGQGEQFF.

The chain is built from TRBV7-3 and TRBJ1-1, with D uncertain. Germline V CDR1 and CDR2: SGHTA, FQGTGA. The CDR3 extends over 16 amino acids. V lost 5 bases to trimming and J lost 0 bases, with 16 bases between them. CDR3 in DNA: TGTGCCAGCAGCCAGCAGAGACGGACCATGAACACTGAAGCTTTCTTT. Its translation is CASSQQRRTMNTEAFF.

This clone was recorded many times. The sample carries other DNA sequences with the same CDR3. The chain is built from TRBV28 and TRBJ2-7; no clear D. CDR3 length: 14 residues. Trimming removed 1 base at V and 0 bases at J, with 7 bases between. Germline CDR1 reads MDHEN; CDR2 reads SYDVKM. CDR3 region: CASSLLAVSYEQYF. CDR3 DNA sequence: TGTGCCAGCAGTTTATTGGCGGTCTCCTACGAGCAGTACTTC.

This chain connects TRBV27 to TRBJ1-1; 7 bases fit TRBD1. Trimming took 5 bases from V and 5 from J; bases not matched to a gene: 5. CDR1 and CDR2 (germline): MNHEY, SMNVEV (reference sequence). This CDR3 has 13 residues. The chain's CDR3 is CASSPTGLTEAFF. CDR3 DNA: TGTGCCAGCAGTCCGACAGGGTTAACTGAAGCTTTCTTT.

V and J are TRBV29-1 and TRBJ2-7; 12 bases agree with TRBD1. The CDR3 contains 18 residues. After removal of 6 bases from V and 3 bases from J, the junction contained 18 bases not matched to a gene. The germline V gene encodes CDR1 SQVTM and CDR2 ANQGSEA. The CDR3 spells CSVRLGTGGSSVIYEQYF. CDR3 nucleotides: TGCAGCGTCCGCCTCGGGACAGGGGGCTCCTCCGTAATCTACGAGCAGTACTTC.

The chain uses TRBV25-1 and TRBJ1-2, with D possibly being TRBD1 (5 bases). Trimming stripped 3 bases from V and 3 bases from J, with 8 bases between. Per the germline V gene, CDR1 is MGHDK and CDR2 is SYGVNS. This CDR3 region has 13 residues. CDR3 DNA sequence: TGTGCCAGCAGTGACAGGGTCGACTATGGCTACACCTTC. Amino acids: CASSDRVDYGYTF.

The V call is TRBV27, the J call TRBJ2-7, with D possibly being TRBD2 (5 bases). Germline V gene data show CDR1 as MNHEY and CDR2 as SMNVEV (reference sequence). The V and J ends lost 5 bases and 0 bases respectively, with 14 bases between them. This CDR3 spans 15 amino acids. The CDR3 nucleotides are TGTGCCAGCAGTCCGCGCGGACTCTTCTCCTACGAGCAGTACTTC. This translates into CASSPRGLFSYEQYF.

The J gene is TRBJ1-4, the V gene TRBV11-2; D uncertain. This CDR3 spans 11 amino acids. The germline V gene has CDR1 SGHAT and CDR2 FQNNGV. V gave up 1 base and J gave up 7 bases, with 1 base separating them. The DNA of the CDR3 is TGTGCCAGCAGCTTAGGTGAAAAACTGTTTTTT. Translating it yields CASSLGEKLFF.

Notes on this clone: Other DNA sequences in the same sample also yield this CDR3. This rearrangement joins TRBV28 to TRBJ1-5, with D uncertain. The V end was cut by 2 bases, the J end by 7 bases, with 6 bases between. Germline V lookup: CDR1 MDHEN, CDR2 SYDVKM. The CDR3 spans 12 residues. The CDR3 coding sequence is TGTGCCAGCAGTTTAGCGGGGCAGCCCCAGCATTTT. Its protein product is CASSLAGQPQHF.